The entry below describes one T cell receptor (beta chain). What it binds is unknown. The sample originates from a study of cytomegalovirus exposure and HLA in healthy donors. This CDR3 is 14 amino acids long. The study's findings and limits: Researchers reported in a later analysis that common viral pathogens appeared linked to several top clusters. Analysis performed later showed TCR beta chains linked to HLA being more clonally expanded than equally common others. Reportedly, TCR beta sequences accurately predicted HLA-A and HLA-B alleles in most subjects.

Researchers ran the PCR with 60 Vbeta and 13 Jbeta primers. Authors' analysis steps: In a later analysis, the count reached some 83 million unique TCR beta chains, with approximately 11 million shared. Clones were sequenced by immunoSEQ multiplex PCR, and TCRdb holds only the in-frame ones, with some missing. V and J calls and clone size are given by that table; D and trimming were obtained from the DNA. The sample yields 160,000 or so clones, around 77% seen once. The sequence was collected from a man aged 60-69 years in good health and CMV-seronegative. The sequencing input was PBMCs. The gene calls are TRBV21-1 and TRBJ1-2. TRBV21-1 is annotated as a pseudogene. The CDR3 protein is CASSKEGEGYGYTF. The CDR3 region has the DNA TGTGCCAGCAGCAAAGAGGGAGAGGGCTATGGCTACACCTTC.